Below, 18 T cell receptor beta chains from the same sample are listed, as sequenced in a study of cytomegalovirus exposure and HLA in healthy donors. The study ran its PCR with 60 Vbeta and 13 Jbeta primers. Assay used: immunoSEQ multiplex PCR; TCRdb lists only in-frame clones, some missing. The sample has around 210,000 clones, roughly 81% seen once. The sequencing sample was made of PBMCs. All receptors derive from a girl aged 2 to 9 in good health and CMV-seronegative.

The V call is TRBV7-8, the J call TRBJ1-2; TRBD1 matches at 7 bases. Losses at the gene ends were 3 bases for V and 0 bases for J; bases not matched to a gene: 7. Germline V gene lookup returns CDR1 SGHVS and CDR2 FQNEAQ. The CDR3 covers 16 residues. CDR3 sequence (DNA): TGTGCCAGCAGCTTTACTGACAGGGCAGCTAACTATGGCTACACCTTC. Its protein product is CASSFTDRAANYGYTF.

The CDR3 DNA reads TGTGCCAGCAGTTCGTTCCAGGAAACTGGGGCCAACGTCCTGACTTTC. Protein: CASSSFQETGANVLTF. The V gene is TRBV27, the J gene TRBJ2-6; no firm D call. This CDR3 spans 16 amino acids. The germline V and J ends were trimmed by 4 bases and 2 bases, with 12 bases remaining between them. From germline, CDR1 is MNHEY and CDR2 SMNVEV (reference sequence). Drawing the rest from reference TRBV27 and TRBJ2-6, the complete variable domain is EAQVTQNPRYLITVTGKKLTVTCSQNMNHEYMSWYRQDPGLGLRQIYYSMNVEVTDKGDVPEGYKVSRKEKRNFPLILESPSPNQTSLYFCASSSFQETGANVLTFGAGSRLTVL.

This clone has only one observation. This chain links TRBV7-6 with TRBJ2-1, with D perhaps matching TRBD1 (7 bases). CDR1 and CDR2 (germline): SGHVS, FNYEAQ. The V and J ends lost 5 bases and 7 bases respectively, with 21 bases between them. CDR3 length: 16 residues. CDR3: CASSTHGWAGGNEQFF. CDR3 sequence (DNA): TGTGCCAGCAGCACCCATGGCTGGGCAGGGGGGAATGAGCAGTTCTTC.

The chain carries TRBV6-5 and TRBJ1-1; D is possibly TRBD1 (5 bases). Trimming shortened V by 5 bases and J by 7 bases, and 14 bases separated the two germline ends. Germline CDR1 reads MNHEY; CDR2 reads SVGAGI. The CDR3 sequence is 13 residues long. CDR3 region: CASSRQFYGEAFF. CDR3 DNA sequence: TGTGCCAGCAGTCGACAGTTCTACGGTGAAGCTTTCTTT.

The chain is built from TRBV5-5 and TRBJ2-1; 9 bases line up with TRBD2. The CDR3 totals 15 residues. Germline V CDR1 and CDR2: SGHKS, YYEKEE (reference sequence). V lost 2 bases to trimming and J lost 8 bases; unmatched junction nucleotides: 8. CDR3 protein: CASSFLAGGPDEQFF. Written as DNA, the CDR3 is TGTGCCAGCAGCTTCCTGGCGGGGGGGCCCGATGAGCAGTTCTTC.

CDR3 DNA: TGTGCCATCAGTTCCAGCGGCACGCAGTACTTC. Protein product: CAISSSGTQYF. V and J are TRBV10-3 and TRBJ2-7, with a possible D match to TRBD2 (5 bases). Germline assignment: CDR1 ENHRY and CDR2 SYGVKD. The CDR3 runs 11 residues. Trimming stripped 5 bases from V and 9 bases from J, with 11 bases between.

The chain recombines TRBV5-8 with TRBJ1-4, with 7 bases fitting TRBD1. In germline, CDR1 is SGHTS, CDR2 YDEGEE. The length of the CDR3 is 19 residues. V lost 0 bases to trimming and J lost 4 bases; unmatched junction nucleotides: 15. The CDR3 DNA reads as TGTGCCAGCAGCTTGGTGGTAGGGGGCGGCCCCTTCGTTAATGAAAAACTGTTTTTT. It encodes CASSLVVGGGPFVNEKLFF.

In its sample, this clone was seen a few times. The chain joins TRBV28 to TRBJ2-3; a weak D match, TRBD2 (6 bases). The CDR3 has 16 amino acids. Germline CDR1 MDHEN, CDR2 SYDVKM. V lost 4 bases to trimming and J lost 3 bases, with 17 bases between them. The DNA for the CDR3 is TGTGCCAGCAGTTCGCCCGGGACTGAGGAAACAGATACGCAGTATTTT. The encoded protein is CASSSPGTEETDTQYF.

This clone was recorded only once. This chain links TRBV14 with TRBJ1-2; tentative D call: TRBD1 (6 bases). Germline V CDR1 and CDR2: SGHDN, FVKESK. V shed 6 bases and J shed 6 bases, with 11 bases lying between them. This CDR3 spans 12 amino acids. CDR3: CASSRGGDGYTF. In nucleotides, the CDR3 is TGTGCCAGCAGTAGGGGGGGTGATGGCTACACCTTC.

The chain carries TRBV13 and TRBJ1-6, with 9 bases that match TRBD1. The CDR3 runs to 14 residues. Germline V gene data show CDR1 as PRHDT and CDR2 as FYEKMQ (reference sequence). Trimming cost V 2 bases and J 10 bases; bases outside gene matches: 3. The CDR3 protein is CASSLNRGQSPLHF. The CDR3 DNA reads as TGTGCCAGCAGCTTAAACAGGGGGCAATCACCCCTCCACTTT.

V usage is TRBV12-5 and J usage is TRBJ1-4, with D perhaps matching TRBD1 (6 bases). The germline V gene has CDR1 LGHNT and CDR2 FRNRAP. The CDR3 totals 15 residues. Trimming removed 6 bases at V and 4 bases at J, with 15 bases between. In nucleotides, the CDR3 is TGTGCTAGTGGGAAGACAGGTGTCGTTAATGAAAAACTGTTTTTT. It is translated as CASGKTGVVNEKLFF. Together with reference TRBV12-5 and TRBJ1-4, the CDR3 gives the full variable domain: DARVTQTPRHKVTEMGQEVTMRCQPILGHNTVFWYRQTMMQGLELLAYFRNRAPLDDSGMPKDRFSAEMPDATLATLKIQPSEPRDSAVYFCASGKTGVVNEKLFFGSGTQLSVL.

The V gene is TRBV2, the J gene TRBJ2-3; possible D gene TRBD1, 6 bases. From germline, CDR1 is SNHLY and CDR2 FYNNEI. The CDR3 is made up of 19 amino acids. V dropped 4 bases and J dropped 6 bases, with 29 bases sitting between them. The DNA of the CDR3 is TGTGCCAGCAGTGTGGCGACAGGACACTCTAGGGTCTCCACCGATACGCAGTATTTT. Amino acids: CASSVATGHSRVSTDTQYF.

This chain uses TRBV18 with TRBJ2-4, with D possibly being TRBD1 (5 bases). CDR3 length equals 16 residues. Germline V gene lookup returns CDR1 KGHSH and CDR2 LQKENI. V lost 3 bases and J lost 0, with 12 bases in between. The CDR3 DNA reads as TGTGCCAGCTCACCCGACAGCGCTATAGCCAAAAACATTCAGTACTTC. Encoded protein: CASSPDSAIAKNIQYF.

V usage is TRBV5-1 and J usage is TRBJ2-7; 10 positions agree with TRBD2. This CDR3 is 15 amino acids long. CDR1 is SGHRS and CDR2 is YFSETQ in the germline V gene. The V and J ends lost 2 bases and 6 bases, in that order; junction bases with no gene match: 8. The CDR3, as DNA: TGCGCCAGCAGCTTACAGGATCCTAGCGGGAGCGAGCAGTACTTC. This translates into CASSLQDPSGSEQYF.

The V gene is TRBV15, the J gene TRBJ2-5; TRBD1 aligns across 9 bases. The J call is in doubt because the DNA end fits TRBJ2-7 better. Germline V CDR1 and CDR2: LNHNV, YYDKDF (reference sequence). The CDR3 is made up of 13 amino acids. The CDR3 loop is CATRDRGDYEQYF. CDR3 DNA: TGTGCCACCAGAGACAGGGGGGACTACGAGCAGTACTTC.

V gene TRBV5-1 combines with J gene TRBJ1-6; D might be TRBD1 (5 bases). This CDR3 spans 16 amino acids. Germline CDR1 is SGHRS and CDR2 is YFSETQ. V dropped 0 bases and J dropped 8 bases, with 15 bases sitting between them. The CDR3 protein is CASSLAGRVGDSPLHF. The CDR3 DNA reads TGCGCCAGCAGCTTGGCCGGCAGGGTAGGAGATTCACCCCTCCACTTT.

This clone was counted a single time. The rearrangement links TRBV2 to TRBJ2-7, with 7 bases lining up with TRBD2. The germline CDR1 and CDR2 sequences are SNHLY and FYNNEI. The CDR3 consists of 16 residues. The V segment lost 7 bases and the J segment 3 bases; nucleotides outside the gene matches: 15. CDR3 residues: CASIRLGGGLHYEQYF. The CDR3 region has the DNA TGTGCCAGCATCCGGTTGGGGGGAGGGCTTCACTACGAGCAGTACTTC.

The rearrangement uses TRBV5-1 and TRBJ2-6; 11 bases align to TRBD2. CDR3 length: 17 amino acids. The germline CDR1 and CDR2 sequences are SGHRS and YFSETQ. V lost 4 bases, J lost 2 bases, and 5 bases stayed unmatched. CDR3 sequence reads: CASSTTSGMAGANVLTF. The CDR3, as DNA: TGCGCCAGCAGCACGACTAGCGGGATGGCTGGGGCCAACGTCCTGACTTTC. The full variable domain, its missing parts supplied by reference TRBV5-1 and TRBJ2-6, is KAGVTQTPRYLIKTRGQQVTLSCSPISGHRSVSWYQQTPGQGLQFLFEYFSETQRNKGNFPGRFSGRQFSNSRSEMNVSTLELGDSALYLCASSTTSGMAGANVLTFGAGSRLTVL.